This T cell receptor beta chain is from a study of graft-versus-host responses after intestinal transplantation. Overall study: The whole recipient group had anti-thymocyte globulin induction followed by tacrolimus and steroids for roughly three years. Study outcomes and limitations: There were GvH clones found in recipient marrow, and some of them appeared first in ileum or blood. High graft-versus-host to host-versus-graft clonal ratios were found in allografts of patients who had graft-donor T cell macrochimerism.

V was shortened by 0 bases and J by 6 bases, with 11 bases between the two germline ends. This CDR3 spans 14 amino acids. In germline, CDR1 is MNHEY, CDR2 SVGAGI. Note on this clone: Antigen specificity is unknown.

This table comes from immunoSEQ multiplex PCR, and its TCRdb copy is limited to in-frame clones, with some not included. Of approximately 60,000 clones listed, around nine tenths are singletons. The sequencing here drew on unstimulated CD8+ T cells sorted from spleen or lymph node cells, taken before transplant. This rearrangement joins TRBV6-5 to TRBJ2-5; D is unclear. The receptor's source is a human donor who was the organ donor for an intestinal transplant. CDR3 coding DNA: TGTGCCAGCAGTTACTCGGGCCCTATGAAGACCCAGTACTTC. Protein product: CASSYSGPMKTQYF.